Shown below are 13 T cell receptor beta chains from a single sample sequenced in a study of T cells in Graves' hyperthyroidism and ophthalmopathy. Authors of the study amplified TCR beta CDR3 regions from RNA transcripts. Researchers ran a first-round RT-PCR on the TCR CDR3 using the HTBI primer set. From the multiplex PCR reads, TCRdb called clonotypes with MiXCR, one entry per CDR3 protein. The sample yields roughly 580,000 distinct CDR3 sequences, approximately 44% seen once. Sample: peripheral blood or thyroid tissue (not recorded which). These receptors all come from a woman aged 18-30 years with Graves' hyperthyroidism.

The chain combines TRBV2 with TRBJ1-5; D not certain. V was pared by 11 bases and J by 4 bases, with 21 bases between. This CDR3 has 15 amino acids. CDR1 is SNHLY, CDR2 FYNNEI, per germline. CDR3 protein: CAWSVLKGQNQPQHF. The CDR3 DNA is TGTGCCTGGAGTGTACTAAAGGGCCAAAATCAGCCCCAGCATTTT.

CDR3 amino acids: CASSFQGQGWGNQPQHF. Written as DNA, the CDR3 is TGTGCCAGCAGTTTCCAGGGACAGGGATGGGGCAATCAGCCCCAGCATTTT. The chain links TRBV25-1 to TRBJ1-5; 9 nucleotides line up with TRBD1. V lost 5 bases and J lost 2; bases outside the gene matches: 10. CDR3 length equals 17 residues. CDR1 and CDR2 from the germline V gene are MGHDK and SYGVNS. Full variable domain (rest looked up from reference TRBV25-1 and TRBJ1-5): EADIYQTPRYLVIGTGKKITLECSQTMGHDKMYWYQQDPGMELHLIHYSYGVNSTEKGDLSSESTVSRIRTEHFPLTLESARPSHTSQYLCASSFQGQGWGNQPQHFGDGTRLSIL.

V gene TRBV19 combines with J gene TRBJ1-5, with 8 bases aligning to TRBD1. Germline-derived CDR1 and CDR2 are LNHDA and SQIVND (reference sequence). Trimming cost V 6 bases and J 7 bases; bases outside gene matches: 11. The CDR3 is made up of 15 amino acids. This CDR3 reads CASSLGAGGGQPQHF. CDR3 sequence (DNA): TGTGCCAGTAGCCTAGGGGCAGGGGGCGGCCAGCCCCAGCATTTT.

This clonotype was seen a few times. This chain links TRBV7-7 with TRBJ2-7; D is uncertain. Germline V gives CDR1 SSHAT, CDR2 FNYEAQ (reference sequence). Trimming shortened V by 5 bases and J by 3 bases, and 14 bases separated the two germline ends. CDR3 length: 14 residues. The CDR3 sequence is CASSQVNWNYEQYF. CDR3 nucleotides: TGTGCCAGCAGCCAAGTCAACTGGAACTACGAGCAGTACTTC.

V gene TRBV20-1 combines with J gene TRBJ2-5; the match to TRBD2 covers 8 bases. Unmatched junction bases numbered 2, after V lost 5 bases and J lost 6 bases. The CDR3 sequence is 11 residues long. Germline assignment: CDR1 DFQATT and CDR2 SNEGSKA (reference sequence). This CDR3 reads CSAGGGKTQYF. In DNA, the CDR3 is TGCAGTGCTGGCGGGGGGAAGACCCAGTACTTC.

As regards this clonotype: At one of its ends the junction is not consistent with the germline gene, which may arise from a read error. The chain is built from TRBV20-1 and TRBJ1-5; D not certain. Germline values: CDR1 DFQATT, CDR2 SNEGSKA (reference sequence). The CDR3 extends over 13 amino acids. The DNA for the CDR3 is TGCAATGCTAGTCTGACAAACAATCAGCCCCAGCATTTT. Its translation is CNASLTNNQPQHF.

The CDR3 DNA sequence: TGTGCCAGCAGCTGGGGACTGAGGGATACGCAGTATTTT. It translates to CASSWGLRDTQYF. V and J are TRBV7-1 and TRBJ2-3; D perhaps matches TRBD2 (6 bases). TRBV7-1 is noted as an ORF with a role that remains uncertain. The CDR3 is made up of 13 amino acids. Trimming cost V 4 bases and J 6 bases, with 11 bases left between them.

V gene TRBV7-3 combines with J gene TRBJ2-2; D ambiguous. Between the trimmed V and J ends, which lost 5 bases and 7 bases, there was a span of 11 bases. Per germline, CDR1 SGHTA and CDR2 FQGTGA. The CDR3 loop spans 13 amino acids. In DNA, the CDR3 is TGTGCCAGCAGCCCCCCAGATAGCGGGGAGCTGTTTTTT. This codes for CASSPPDSGELFF.

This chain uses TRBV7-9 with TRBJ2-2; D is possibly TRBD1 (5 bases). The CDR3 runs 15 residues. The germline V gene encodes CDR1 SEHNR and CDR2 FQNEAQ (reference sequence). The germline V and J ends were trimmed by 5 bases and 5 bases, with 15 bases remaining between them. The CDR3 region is CASSRGSSGTGELFF. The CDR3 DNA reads TGTGCCAGCAGCCGCGGCTCATCAGGGACCGGGGAGCTGTTTTTT.

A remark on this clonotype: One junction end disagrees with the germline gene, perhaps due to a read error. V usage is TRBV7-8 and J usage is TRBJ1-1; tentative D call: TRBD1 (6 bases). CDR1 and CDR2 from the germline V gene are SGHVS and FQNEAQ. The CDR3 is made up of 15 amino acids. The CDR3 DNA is TGCGCCAGCAGCCTACGGACAGCCCTTGGAACTGAAGCTCTCTTT. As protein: CASSLRTALGTEALF.

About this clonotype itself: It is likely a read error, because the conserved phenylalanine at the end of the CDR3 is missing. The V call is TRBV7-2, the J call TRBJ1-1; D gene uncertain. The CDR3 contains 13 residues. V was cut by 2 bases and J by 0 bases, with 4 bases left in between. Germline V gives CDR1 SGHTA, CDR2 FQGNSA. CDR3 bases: TGTGCCAGCAGCTTAACAGTGAACACTGAAGCTTTCAGA. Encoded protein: CASSLTVNTEAFR.

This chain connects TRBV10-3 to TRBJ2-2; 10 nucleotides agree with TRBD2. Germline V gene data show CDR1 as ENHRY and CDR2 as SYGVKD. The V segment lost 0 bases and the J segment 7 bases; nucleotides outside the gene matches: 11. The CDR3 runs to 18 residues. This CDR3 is CAISESHGTSVSVGELFF. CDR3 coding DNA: TGTGCCATCAGTGAGTCCCACGGGACTAGCGTTTCTGTCGGGGAGCTGTTTTTT.

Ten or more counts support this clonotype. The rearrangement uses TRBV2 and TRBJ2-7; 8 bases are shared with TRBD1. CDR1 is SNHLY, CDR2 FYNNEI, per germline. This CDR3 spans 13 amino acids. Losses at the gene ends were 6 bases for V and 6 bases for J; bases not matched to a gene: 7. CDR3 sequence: CASRPGQGGEQYF. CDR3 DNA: TGTGCCAGCAGACCCGGACAGGGCGGCGAGCAGTACTTC.